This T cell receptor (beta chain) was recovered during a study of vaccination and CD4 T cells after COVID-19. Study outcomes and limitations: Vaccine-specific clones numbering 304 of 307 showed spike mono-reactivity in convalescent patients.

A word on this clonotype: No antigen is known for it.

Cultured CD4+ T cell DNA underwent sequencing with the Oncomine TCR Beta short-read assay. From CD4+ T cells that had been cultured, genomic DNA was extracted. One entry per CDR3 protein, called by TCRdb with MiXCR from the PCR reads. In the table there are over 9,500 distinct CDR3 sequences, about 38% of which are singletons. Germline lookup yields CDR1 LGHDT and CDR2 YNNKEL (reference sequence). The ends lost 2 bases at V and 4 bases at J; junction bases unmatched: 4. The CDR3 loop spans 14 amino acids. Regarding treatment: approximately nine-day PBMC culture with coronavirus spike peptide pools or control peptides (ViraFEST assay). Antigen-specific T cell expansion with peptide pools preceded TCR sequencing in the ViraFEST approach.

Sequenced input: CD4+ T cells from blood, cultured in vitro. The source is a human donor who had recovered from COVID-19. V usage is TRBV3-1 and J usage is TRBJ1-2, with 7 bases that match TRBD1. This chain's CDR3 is CASSQQGGVYGYTF. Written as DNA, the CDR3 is TGTGCCAGCAGCCAACAGGGGGGAGTCTATGGCTACACCTTC.